What follows are 9 T cell receptor beta chains derived from one specimen sequenced in a study of T cells in Graves' hyperthyroidism and ophthalmopathy. The source material, RNA transcripts, was used to amplify TCR beta CDR3 regions. HTBI primers were employed in a first-round RT-PCR of the TCR CDR3. One entry per CDR3 protein, called by TCRdb with MiXCR from the multiplex PCR reads. This table holds 600,000 to 700,000 distinct CDR3 sequences, over 12% found once. Sequencing used blood. All receptors come from a woman aged 40 to 49 with Graves' ophthalmopathy.

The chain is built from TRBV11-2 and TRBJ1-3, with a tentative D call TRBD1 (6 bases). The CDR3 length is 15 residues. V was shortened by 3 bases and J by 0 bases, with 9 bases between the two germline ends. Germline loops: CDR1 SGHAT, CDR2 FQNNGV. The CDR3 region is CASSLRQASGNTIYF. The CDR3, as DNA: TGTGCCAGCAGCTTGAGACAGGCCTCTGGAAACACCATATATTTT.

This clonotype was counted ten times or more. This chain uses TRBV6-1 with TRBJ2-4; D might be TRBD1 or TRBD2, each matching 5 bases. This CDR3 spans 17 amino acids. V was shortened by 2 bases and J by 0 bases, with 14 bases between the two germline ends. Looked up from germline, CDR1 is MNHNS and CDR2 is SASEGT. CDR3 amino acids: CASSEWGRELAKNIQYF. The DNA of the CDR3 is TGTGCCAGCAGTGAATGGGGACGGGAACTAGCCAAAAACATTCAGTACTTC.

This clonotype has ten or more counts. This chain uses TRBV20-1 with TRBJ2-5; D is unresolved. This CDR3 region has 13 residues. V shed 6 bases and J shed 2 bases, with 13 bases lying between them. CDR1 is DFQATT, CDR2 SNEGSKA, per germline (reference sequence). Here the CDR3 reads CSALEGIQETQYF. As DNA, the CDR3 is TGCAGTGCCCTGGAAGGAATTCAAGAGACCCAGTACTTC.

The table lists this clonotype with many counts. The V gene is TRBV14, the J gene TRBJ1-2; D unclear. Germline V gene sequence: CDR1 SGHDN, CDR2 FVKESK. The CDR3 sequence is 14 residues long. Trimming removed 0 bases from V and 3 bases from J, with 8 bases in between. CDR3 sequence: CASSQDREYYGYTF. The CDR3 region has the DNA TGTGCCAGCAGCCAAGATCGGGAGTACTATGGCTACACCTTC.

The chain employs TRBV6-2 or TRBV6-3 and TRBJ1-1; no reliable D call. From germline, CDR1 is MNHEY and CDR2 SVGEGT. The CDR3 has 13 residues. Trimming took off 0 bases at V and 7 bases at J, with 9 bases between the two ends. The CDR3 here is CASSYSHVLEAFF. In DNA, the CDR3 is TGTGCCAGCAGTTACTCTCACGTACTTGAAGCTTTCTTT.

In DNA, the CDR3 is TGTGCCAGCTCGACGACAGGGGGCGGGGAGCTGTTTTTT. Translated: CASSTTGGGELFF. This chain connects TRBV6-1 to TRBJ2-2, with TRBD1 matching 9 bases. The CDR3 contains 13 residues. Trimming removed 8 bases from V and 7 bases from J; junction bases left unmatched: 5. Per germline, CDR1 MNHNS and CDR2 SASEGT.

The gene calls are TRBV2 and TRBJ2-2; D is possibly TRBD2 (5 bases). The CDR3 runs to 17 residues. Trimming took off 3 bases at V and 2 bases at J, with 16 bases between the two ends. Per the germline V gene, CDR1 is SNHLY and CDR2 is FYNNEI. The CDR3 nucleotides are TGTGCCAGCAGTGACCCTAGCTTTCAGGCAAACACCGGGGAGCTGTTTTTT. Translation: CASSDPSFQANTGELFF.

The J gene is TRBJ2-7, the V gene TRBV7-2, with TRBD2 matching over 8 bases. Germline-derived CDR1 and CDR2 are SGHTA and FQGNSA. The CDR3 is made up of 15 amino acids. V gave up 6 bases and J gave up 4 bases; unmatched junction bases: 11. CDR3 bases: TGTGCCAGCAGTTCCCTCGAAGCGGGAGCTTACGAGCAGTACTTC. It encodes CASSSLEAGAYEQYF.

This clonotype was seen many times. The genes are TRBV2 and TRBJ2-7, with D perhaps TRBD1 or TRBD2 (5 bases each). The V gene lost 4 bases and the J gene lost 1 base, with 14 bases spanning the gap. Germline V CDR1 and CDR2: SNHLY, FYNNEI. The CDR3 loop spans 15 amino acids. This chain's CDR3 is CASSVSGTPSYEQYF. The CDR3 DNA sequence: TGTGCCAGCAGTGTTTCCGGGACCCCTTCCTACGAGCAGTACTTC.